These 22 T cell receptor beta chains share one sample of origin, sequenced in a study of cytomegalovirus exposure and HLA in healthy donors. PCR amplification relied on 60 Vbeta primers (plus 13 Jbeta primers). The table came from immunoSEQ multiplex PCR; TCRdb's copy has only in-frame clones and leaves some out. The sample includes under 110,000 clones, around 75% of them seen just once. The specimen sequenced was PBMCs. The receptor set was obtained from a man in his forties in good health and CMV-seronegative.

This clone has only one observation. The chain carries TRBV5-4 and TRBJ2-7; 7 bases are shared with TRBD1. Germline values: CDR1 SGHNT, CDR2 YYREEE (reference sequence). The CDR3 sequence is 15 residues long. V lost 1 base and J lost 2; bases outside the gene matches: 6. CDR3 in amino acids: CASSLRPGGTYEQYF. The CDR3 nucleotides read TGTGCCAGCAGCTTGAGGCCAGGGGGAACCTACGAGCAGTACTTC.

This clone was found once. The V and J genes are TRBV9 and TRBJ2-1; 7 bases map to TRBD2. The trim removed 4 bases at V and 5 bases at J, leaving 6 bases unmatched. Germline loops: CDR1 SGDLS, CDR2 YYNGEE. The length of the CDR3 is 14 residues. The CDR3 nucleotides read TGTGCCAGCAGCATCCGGGGGGACCACAATGAGCAGTTCTTC. It translates to CASSIRGDHNEQFF.

The rearrangement uses TRBV11-2 and TRBJ2-1; TRBD2 matches 9 bases. Germline CDR1 reads SGHAT; CDR2 reads FQNNGV. Losses at the gene ends were 5 bases for V and 0 bases for J; bases not matched to a gene: 5. The CDR3 totals 16 residues. The CDR3: CASSPRLADSYNEQFF. CDR3 nucleotide sequence: TGTGCCAGCAGCCCGCGACTAGCGGACTCCTACAATGAGCAGTTCTTC. The full variable domain, its missing parts supplied by reference TRBV11-2 and TRBJ2-1, is EAGVAQSPRYKIIEKRQSVAFWCNPISGHATLYWYQQILGQGPKLLIQFQNNGVVDDSQLPKDRFSAERLKGVDSTLKIQPAKLEDSAVYLCASSPRLADSYNEQFFGPGTRLTVL.

The V call is TRBV7-2, the J call TRBJ2-3; 13 bases align to TRBD2. J lost 0 bases, V lost 1 base, and 4 bases had no gene match. Looked up from germline, CDR1 is SGHTA and CDR2 is FQGNSA. The CDR3 extends over 18 amino acids. The CDR3 sequence is CASSLVGLAGVSTDTQYF. In nucleotides, the CDR3 is TGTGCCAGCAGCTTAGTAGGACTAGCGGGAGTTAGCACAGATACGCAGTATTTT.

The chain carries TRBV6-5 and TRBJ1-4; possible D gene TRBD1, 6 bases. The CDR3 spans 16 residues. V lost 2 bases and J lost 5, with 15 bases in between. Germline assignment: CDR1 MNHEY and CDR2 SVGAGI. Here the CDR3 reads CASSYTRGGGNEKLFF. Here the CDR3 DNA reads TGTGCCAGCAGTTACACGAGGGGAGGGGGAAATGAAAAACTGTTTTTT.

This chain links TRBV7-2 with TRBJ1-1; a weak D match, TRBD1 (6 bases). The germline V and J ends were trimmed by 5 bases and 4 bases, with 17 bases remaining between them. The CDR3 runs 15 residues. Germline V CDR1 and CDR2: SGHTA, FQGNSA. The CDR3 here is CASSPLETGITEAFF. The DNA for the CDR3 is TGTGCCAGCAGCCCACTGGAAACAGGGATCACTGAAGCTTTCTTT.

Only one count was recorded for this clone. The chain is built from TRBV25-1 and TRBJ2-7, with 10 bases identical to TRBD1. Trimming removed 3 bases from V and 3 bases from J; junction bases left unmatched: 2. Germline V CDR1 and CDR2: MGHDK, SYGVNS. The CDR3 length is 14 residues. The CDR3 DNA reads as TGTGCCAGCAGTGACGACAGGGGGCTCTACGAGCAGTACTTC. Residues: CASSDDRGLYEQYF.

Here the CDR3 DNA reads TGCGCCAGCAGCTCGACTAGCGGGGGGCCAGAGACCCAGTACTTC. Translated: CASSSTSGGPETQYF. The J gene is TRBJ2-5, the V gene TRBV5-1; the match to TRBD2 covers 13 bases. After removal of 3 bases from V and 4 bases from J, the junction contained 3 bases not matched to a gene. Per the germline V gene, CDR1 is SGHRS and CDR2 is YFSETQ. The CDR3 sequence is 15 residues long.

The rearrangement links TRBV19 to TRBJ2-3, with 7 bases identical to TRBD1. The ends lost 5 bases at V and 0 bases at J; junction bases unmatched: 5. Germline CDR1 is LNHDA and CDR2 is SQIVND (reference sequence). The CDR3 has 15 residues. The CDR3 DNA sequence: TGTGCCAGTAGTCTCGGGACAGTCAGCACAGATACGCAGTATTTT. Translation: CASSLGTVSTDTQYF. Filled out from reference TRBV19 and TRBJ2-3, the complete variable domain reads DGGITQSPKYLFRKEGQNVTLSCEQNLNHDAMYWYRQDPGQGLRLIYYSQIVNDFQKGDIAEGYSVSREKKESFPLTVTSAQKNPTAFYLCASSLGTVSTDTQYFGPGTRLTVL.

This clone was seen once. V and J are TRBV7-9 and TRBJ1-2, with 7 positions matching TRBD1. The V gene end was trimmed by 4 bases and the J gene end by 4 bases; junction bases not matched to a gene: 6. Germline V gene sequence: CDR1 SEHNR, CDR2 FQNEAQ (reference sequence). The CDR3 covers 14 residues. CDR3: CASSSQGKGYGYTF. The DNA for the CDR3 is TGTGCCAGCAGCTCACAGGGGAAGGGCTATGGCTACACCTTC.

The CDR3 protein is CASSPSRTDQETQYF. The CDR3 DNA sequence: TGTGCCAGCAGTCCGTCTCGGACAGATCAAGAGACCCAGTACTTC. The gene calls are TRBV6-5 and TRBJ2-5; D possibly corresponds to TRBD1 (6 bases). V lost 5 bases, J lost 2 bases, and 15 bases lay in between. The CDR3 spans 15 residues. The V gene's germline CDR1 is MNHEY and CDR2 SVGAGI.

V and J are TRBV6-4 and TRBJ2-1, with 8 bases lining up with TRBD2. CDR1 and CDR2 (germline): MRHNA, SNTAGT. The CDR3 length is 15 residues. J was trimmed by 7 bases and V by 4 bases; bases with no gene match: 9. The CDR3, as DNA: TGTGCCAGCAGTGTCGACGGGGGGGCTCGGAATGAGCAGTTCTTC. Protein: CASSVDGGARNEQFF.

The genes are TRBV6-6 and TRBJ2-7; 11 bases are shared with TRBD1. CDR1 and CDR2 (germline): MNHNY, SVGAGI (reference sequence). The CDR3 sequence is 13 residues long. Trimming removed 6 bases from V and 6 bases from J; junction bases left unmatched: 4. CDR3 coding DNA: TGTGCCAGCAGGCCGGGACAGGGGGGCGAGCAGTACTTC. It translates to CASRPGQGGEQYF.

This sequence joins TRBV19 and TRBJ2-7, with TRBD1 as a possible D gene (6 bases). The germline CDR1 and CDR2 sequences are LNHDA and SQIVND (reference sequence). V was pared by 5 bases and J by 6 bases, with 14 bases between. This CDR3 has 13 residues. The CDR3 coding sequence is TGTGCCAGTAGTGAGGACAGTTTGGGCGAGCAGTACTTC. Amino acids: CASSEDSLGEQYF.

V is TRBV10-2 and J is TRBJ1-1; D remains unclear. V dropped 2 bases and J dropped 0 bases, with 4 bases sitting between them. Germline lookup yields CDR1 WSHSY and CDR2 SAAADI. The CDR3 consists of 13 residues. The CDR3 nucleotides are TGCGCCAGCAGTGAGAGCTTGAACACTGAAGCTTTCTTT. Its translation: CASSESLNTEAFF.

The chain recombines TRBV5-8 with TRBJ2-5, with 10 bases that match TRBD1. The CDR3 length is 15 residues. The V gene's germline CDR1 is SGHTS and CDR2 YDEGEE. The V and J ends lost 5 bases and 5 bases, in that order; junction bases with no gene match: 9. The CDR3 loop reads CASRAGQGFLETQYF. The CDR3 DNA reads TGTGCCAGCAGGGCGGGACAGGGGTTTCTCGAGACCCAGTACTTC.

The chain joins TRBV11-2 to TRBJ2-1; 10 nucleotides line up with TRBD2. There are 12 residues in the CDR3. V was clipped by 3 bases and J by 15 bases; unmatched bases: 5. Germline-derived CDR1 and CDR2 are SGHAT and FQNNGV. The CDR3 here is CASSFTSGARFF. In DNA form, the CDR3 reads TGTGCCAGCAGCTTCACTAGCGGGGCCAGGTTCTTC.

This clone was detected only once. CDR3 protein: CASSYSGATNEKLFF. In DNA, the CDR3 is TGTGCCAGCAGTTACTCGGGAGCAACTAATGAAAAACTGTTTTTT. V and J are TRBV6-5 and TRBJ1-4, with D unclear. This CDR3 region has 15 residues. The V gene's germline CDR1 is MNHEY and CDR2 SVGAGI. V lost 0 bases and J lost 0, with 5 bases in between.

This chain connects TRBV13 to TRBJ1-1, with 8 bases lining up with TRBD1. Germline V gene lookup returns CDR1 PRHDT and CDR2 FYEKMQ (reference sequence). The CDR3 has 15 residues. Trimming removed 5 bases from V and 2 bases from J; junction bases left unmatched: 7. CDR3 sequence (DNA): TGTGCCAGCAGCCCGGGGGACAGGATTAACACTGAAGCTTTCTTT. This gives the protein CASSPGDRINTEAFF.

This clone was counted between two and nine times. The J gene is TRBJ1-2, the V gene TRBV6-5, with a weak D call TRBD1 (6 bases). This CDR3 has 15 residues. V was trimmed by 2 bases and J by 8 bases, leaving 18 bases between them. CDR1 is MNHEY and CDR2 is SVGAGI in the germline V gene. The CDR3 protein is CASSYDRHTYGGYTF. The CDR3 coding sequence is TGTGCCAGCAGTTACGACAGGCATACCTACGGGGGCTACACCTTC.

This clone was seen only a few times. V usage is TRBV9 and J usage is TRBJ2-1; 8 bases line up with TRBD2. Germline V gene data show CDR1 as SGDLS and CDR2 as YYNGEE. This CDR3 comprises 16 residues. V lost 4 bases to trimming and J lost 3 bases; unmatched junction nucleotides: 9. CDR3 residues: CASSSFSGAGYNEQFF. DNA of the CDR3: TGTGCCAGCAGCTCTTTTAGCGGGGCAGGCTACAATGAGCAGTTCTTC. Variable domain in full (rest from reference TRBV9 and TRBJ2-1): DSGVTQTPKHLITATGQRVTLRCSPRSGDLSVYWYQQSLDQGLQFLIQYYNGEERAKGNILERFSAQQFPDLHSELNLSSLELGDSALYFCASSSFSGAGYNEQFFGPGTRLTVL.

The genes are TRBV7-9 and TRBJ1-2; D uncertain. The CDR3 loop spans 15 amino acids. Germline V gene lookup returns CDR1 SEHNR and CDR2 FQNEAQ (reference sequence). The ends were cut back, 5 bases at V and 2 bases at J, with 15 bases in the middle. The DNA for the CDR3 is TGTGCCAGCAGCCCCTCCGGACTTGGAAACTATGGCTACACCTTC. Translated: CASSPSGLGNYGYTF.